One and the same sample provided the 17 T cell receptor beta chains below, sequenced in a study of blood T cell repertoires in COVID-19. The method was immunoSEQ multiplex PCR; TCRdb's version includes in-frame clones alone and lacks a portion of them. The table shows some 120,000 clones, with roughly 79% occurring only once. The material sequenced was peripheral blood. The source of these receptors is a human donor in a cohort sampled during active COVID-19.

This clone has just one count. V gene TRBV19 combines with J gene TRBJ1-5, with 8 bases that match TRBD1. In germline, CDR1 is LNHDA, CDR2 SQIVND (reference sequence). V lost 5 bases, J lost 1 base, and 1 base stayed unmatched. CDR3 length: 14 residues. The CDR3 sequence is CASSRTGSNQPQHF. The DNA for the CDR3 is TGTGCCAGTAGTCGGACAGGGAGCAATCAGCCCCAGCATTTT.

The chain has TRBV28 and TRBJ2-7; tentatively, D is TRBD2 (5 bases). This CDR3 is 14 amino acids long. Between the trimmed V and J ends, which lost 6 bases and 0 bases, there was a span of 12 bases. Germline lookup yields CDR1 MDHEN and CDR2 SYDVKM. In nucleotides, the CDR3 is TGTGCCAGCAGCCGGAGCGGTAGCTCCTACGAGCAGTACTTC. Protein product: CASSRSGSSYEQYF.

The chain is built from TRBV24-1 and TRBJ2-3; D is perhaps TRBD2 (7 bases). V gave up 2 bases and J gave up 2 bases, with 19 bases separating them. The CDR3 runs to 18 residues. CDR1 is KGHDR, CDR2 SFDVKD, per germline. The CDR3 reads CATSDWGGAYRVTDTQYF. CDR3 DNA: TGTGCCACCAGTGATTGGGGGGGGGCCTATAGGGTCACAGATACGCAGTATTTT.

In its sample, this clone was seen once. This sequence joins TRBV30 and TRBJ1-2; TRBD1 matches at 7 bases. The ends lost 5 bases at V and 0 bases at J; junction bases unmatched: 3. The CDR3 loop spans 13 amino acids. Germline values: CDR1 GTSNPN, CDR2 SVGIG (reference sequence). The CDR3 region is CAWQGDPNYGYTF. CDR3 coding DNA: TGTGCCTGGCAGGGGGACCCTAACTATGGCTACACCTTC. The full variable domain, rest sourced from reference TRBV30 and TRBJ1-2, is SQTIHQWPATLVQPVGSPLSLECTVEGTSNPNLYWYRQAAGRGLQLLFYSVGIGQISSEVPQNLSASRPQDRQFILSSKKLLLSDSGFYLCAWQGDPNYGYTFGSGTRLTVV.

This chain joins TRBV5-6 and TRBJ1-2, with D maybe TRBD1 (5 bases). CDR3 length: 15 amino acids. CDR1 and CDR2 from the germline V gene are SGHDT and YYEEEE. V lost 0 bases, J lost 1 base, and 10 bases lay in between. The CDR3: CASSLGGHFNYGYTF. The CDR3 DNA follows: TGTGCCAGCAGCTTGGGTGGACACTTTAACTATGGCTACACCTTC.

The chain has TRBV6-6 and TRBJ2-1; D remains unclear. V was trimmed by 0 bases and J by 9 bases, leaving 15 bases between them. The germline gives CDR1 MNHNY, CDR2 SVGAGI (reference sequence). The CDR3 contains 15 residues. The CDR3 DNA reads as TGTGCCAGCAGTTACTCGACGCTAGATCGGAGTGAGCAGTTCTTC. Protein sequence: CASSYSTLDRSEQFF.

The CDR3 sequence is CASSLARGQRAVNTEAFF. CDR3 in DNA: TGTGCCAGCAGCTTGGCCAGGGGCCAGAGGGCGGTGAACACTGAAGCTTTCTTT. The rearrangement uses TRBV5-6 and TRBJ1-1; D perhaps matches TRBD1 (6 bases). CDR1 is SGHDT, CDR2 YYEEEE, per germline. The CDR3 totals 18 residues. The ends were cut back, 0 bases at V and 0 bases at J, with 18 bases in the middle. Supplemented by reference TRBV5-6 and TRBJ1-1, the full variable domain reads DAGVTQSPTHLIKTRGQQVTLRCSPKSGHDTVSWYQQALGQGPQFIFQYYEEEERQRGNFPDRFSGHQFPNYSSELNVNALLLGDSALYLCASSLARGQRAVNTEAFFGQGTRLTVV.

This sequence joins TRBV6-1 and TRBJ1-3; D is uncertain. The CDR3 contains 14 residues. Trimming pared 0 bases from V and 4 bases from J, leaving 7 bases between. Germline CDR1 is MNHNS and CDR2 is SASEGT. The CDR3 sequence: CASSEAVAGNTIYF. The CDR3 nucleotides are TGTGCCAGCAGTGAAGCTGTCGCGGGAAACACCATATATTTT.

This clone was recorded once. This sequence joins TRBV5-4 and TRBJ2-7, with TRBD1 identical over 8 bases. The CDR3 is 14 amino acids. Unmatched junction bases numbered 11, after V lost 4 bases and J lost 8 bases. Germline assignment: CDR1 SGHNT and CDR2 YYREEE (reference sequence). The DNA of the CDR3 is TGTGCCAGCAGCCCGCGGCAGGGGGCGCCCCAGCAGTACTTC. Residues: CASSPRQGAPQQYF.

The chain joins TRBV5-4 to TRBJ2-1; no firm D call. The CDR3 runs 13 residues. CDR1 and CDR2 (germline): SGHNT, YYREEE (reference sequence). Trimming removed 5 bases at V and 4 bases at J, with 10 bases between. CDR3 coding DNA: TGTGCCAGCAGAACCCCCGGTTACAATGAGCAGTTCTTC. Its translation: CASRTPGYNEQFF.

The CDR3 DNA reads as TGTGCCAGCCGACTCCAAGAGACCCAGTACTTC. Translated: CASRLQETQYF. The chain recombines TRBV2 with TRBJ2-5; D is ambiguous. In germline, CDR1 is SNHLY, CDR2 FYNNEI. Trimming stripped 8 bases from V and 1 base from J, with 5 bases between. The CDR3 contains 11 residues. Variable domain in full (rest from reference TRBV2 and TRBJ2-5): EPEVTQTPSHQVTQMGQEVILRCVPISNHLYFYWYRQILGQKVEFLVSFYNNEISEKSEIFDDQFSVERPDGSNFTLKIRSTKLEDSAMYFCASRLQETQYFGPGTRLLVL.

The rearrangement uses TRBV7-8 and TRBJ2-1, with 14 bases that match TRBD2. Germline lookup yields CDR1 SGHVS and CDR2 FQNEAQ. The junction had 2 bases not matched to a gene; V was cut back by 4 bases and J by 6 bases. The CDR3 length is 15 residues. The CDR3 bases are TGTGCCAGCAGCTCGGGACTAGCGGGGGTCAATGAGCAGTTCTTC. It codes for CASSSGLAGVNEQFF.

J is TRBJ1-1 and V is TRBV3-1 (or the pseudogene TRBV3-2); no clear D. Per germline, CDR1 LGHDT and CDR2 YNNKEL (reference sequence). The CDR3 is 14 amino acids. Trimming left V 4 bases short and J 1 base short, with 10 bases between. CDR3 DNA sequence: TGTGCCAGCAGCCTCACGGTCTCGAACACTGAAGCTTTCTTT. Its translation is CASSLTVSNTEAFF.

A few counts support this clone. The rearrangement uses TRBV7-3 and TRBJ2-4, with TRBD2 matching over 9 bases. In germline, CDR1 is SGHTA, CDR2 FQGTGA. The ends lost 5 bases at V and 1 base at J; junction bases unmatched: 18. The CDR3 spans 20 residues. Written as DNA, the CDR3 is TGTGCCAGCAGCATATTTAGCGGGGGAAGCTCGTCTGGGGCCAAAAACATTCAGTACTTC. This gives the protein CASSIFSGGSSSGAKNIQYF.

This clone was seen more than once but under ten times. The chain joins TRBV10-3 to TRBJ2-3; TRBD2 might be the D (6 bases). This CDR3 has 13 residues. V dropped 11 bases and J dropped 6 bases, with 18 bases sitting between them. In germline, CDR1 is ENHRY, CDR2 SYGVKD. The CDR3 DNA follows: TGTGCCCACGGGGAACTAGCCGGGGATACGCAGTATTTT. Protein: CAHGELAGDTQYF.

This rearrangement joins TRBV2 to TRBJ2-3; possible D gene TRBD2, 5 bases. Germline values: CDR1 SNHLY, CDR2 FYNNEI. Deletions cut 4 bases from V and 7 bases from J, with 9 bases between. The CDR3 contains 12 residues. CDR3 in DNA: TGTGCCAGCAGTGGGGAGAGGAATACGCAGTATTTT. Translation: CASSGERNTQYF.

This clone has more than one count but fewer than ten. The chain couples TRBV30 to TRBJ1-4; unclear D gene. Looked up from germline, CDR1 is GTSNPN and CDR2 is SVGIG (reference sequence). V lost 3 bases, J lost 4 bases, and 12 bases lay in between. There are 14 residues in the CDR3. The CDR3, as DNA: TGTGCCTGGAGCCGAGGGCAGTTTAATGAAAAACTGTTTTTT. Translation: CAWSRGQFNEKLFF.